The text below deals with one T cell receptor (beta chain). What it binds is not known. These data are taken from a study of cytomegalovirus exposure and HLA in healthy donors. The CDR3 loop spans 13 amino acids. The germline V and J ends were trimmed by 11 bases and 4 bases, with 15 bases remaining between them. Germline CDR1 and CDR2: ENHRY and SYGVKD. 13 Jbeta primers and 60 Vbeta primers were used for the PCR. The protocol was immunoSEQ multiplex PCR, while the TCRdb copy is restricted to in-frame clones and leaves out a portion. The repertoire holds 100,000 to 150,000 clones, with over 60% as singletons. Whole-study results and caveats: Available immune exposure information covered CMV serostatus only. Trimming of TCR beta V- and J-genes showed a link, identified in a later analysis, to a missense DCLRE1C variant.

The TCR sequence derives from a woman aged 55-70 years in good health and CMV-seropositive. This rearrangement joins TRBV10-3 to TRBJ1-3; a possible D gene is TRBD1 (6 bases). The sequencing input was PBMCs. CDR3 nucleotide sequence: TGTGCCTCCGGCCAGGACAGAGGAAACACCATATATTTT. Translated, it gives CASGQDRGNTIYF.